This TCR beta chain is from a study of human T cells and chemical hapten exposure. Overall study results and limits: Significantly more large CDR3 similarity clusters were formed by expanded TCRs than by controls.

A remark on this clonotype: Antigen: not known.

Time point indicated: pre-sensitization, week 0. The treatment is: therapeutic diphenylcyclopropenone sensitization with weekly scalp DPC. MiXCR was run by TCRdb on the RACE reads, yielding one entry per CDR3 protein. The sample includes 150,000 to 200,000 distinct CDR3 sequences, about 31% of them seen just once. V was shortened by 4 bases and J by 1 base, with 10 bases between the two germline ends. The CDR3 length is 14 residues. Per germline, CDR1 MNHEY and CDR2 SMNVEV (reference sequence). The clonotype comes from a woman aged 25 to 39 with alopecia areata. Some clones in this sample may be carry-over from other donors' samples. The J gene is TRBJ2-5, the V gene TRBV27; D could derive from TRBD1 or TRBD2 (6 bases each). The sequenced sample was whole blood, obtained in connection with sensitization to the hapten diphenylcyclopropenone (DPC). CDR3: CASSYWGAQETQYF. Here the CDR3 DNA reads TGTGCCAGCAGTTACTGGGGGGCCCAAGAGACCCAGTACTTC.